This TCR beta chain comes out of a study of blood T cell repertoires in COVID-19. For the study at large: T cells, B-cell-depleted T cells, or PBMCs supplied cDNA or gDNA.

The method was immunoSEQ multiplex PCR; TCRdb's version includes in-frame clones alone and lacks a portion of them. Of some 180,000 clones listed, about 88% are singletons. Followed over time, Seattle patients had been enrolled while infection was active. Sequenced: peripheral blood. This receptor was obtained from a man aged 45 to 65 with COVID-19, enrolled during active disease.

CDR3 DNA: TGTGCCAGCAGCTTGGTCGGACCACAGGGGGCCGGCTACGAGCAGTACTTC. As protein: CASSLVGPQGAGYEQYF. V usage is TRBV5-6 and J usage is TRBJ2-7, with TRBD1 identical over 9 bases. Germline lookup yields CDR1 SGHDT and CDR2 YYEEEE. The junction had 10 bases not matched to a gene; V was cut back by 0 bases and J by 3 bases. This CDR3 contains 17 residues.